Here is one TCR beta chain with its context. Its antigen remains unknown. Sequencing used immunoSEQ multiplex PCR; TCRdb keeps in-frame clones, though not all of them. The table records tens of thousands of clones, over 85% of them present only once. Blood samples were obtained at baseline, cycle 4 day 1, and cycle 7 day 1. This sample is drawn from a study of OX40 agonist ivuxolimab in advanced cancers. Across the study: Dose-escalation subjects each had hepatocellular carcinoma, melanoma, renal cell or head and neck cancer.

General study findings and limits: The average count of expanded clones was higher among CD8+ T cells than among CD4+.

Sample: CD4+ or CD8+ T cells sorted from blood, taken in a trial of the OX40 agonist ivuxolimab. The source of this sequence is an adult with an advanced solid tumor such as melanoma, head and neck, liver or kidney cancer.

The CDR3 region has the DNA TGTGCCAGCTCACCAGGAACAGGAGTCACAGATACGCAGTATTTT. Its protein product is CASSPGTGVTDTQYF. The gene calls are TRBV18 and TRBJ2-3; D perhaps matches TRBD1 (5 bases). The germline gives CDR1 KGHSH, CDR2 LQKENI. Deletions cut 2 bases from V and 2 bases from J, with 11 bases between. The CDR3 is 15 residues long.